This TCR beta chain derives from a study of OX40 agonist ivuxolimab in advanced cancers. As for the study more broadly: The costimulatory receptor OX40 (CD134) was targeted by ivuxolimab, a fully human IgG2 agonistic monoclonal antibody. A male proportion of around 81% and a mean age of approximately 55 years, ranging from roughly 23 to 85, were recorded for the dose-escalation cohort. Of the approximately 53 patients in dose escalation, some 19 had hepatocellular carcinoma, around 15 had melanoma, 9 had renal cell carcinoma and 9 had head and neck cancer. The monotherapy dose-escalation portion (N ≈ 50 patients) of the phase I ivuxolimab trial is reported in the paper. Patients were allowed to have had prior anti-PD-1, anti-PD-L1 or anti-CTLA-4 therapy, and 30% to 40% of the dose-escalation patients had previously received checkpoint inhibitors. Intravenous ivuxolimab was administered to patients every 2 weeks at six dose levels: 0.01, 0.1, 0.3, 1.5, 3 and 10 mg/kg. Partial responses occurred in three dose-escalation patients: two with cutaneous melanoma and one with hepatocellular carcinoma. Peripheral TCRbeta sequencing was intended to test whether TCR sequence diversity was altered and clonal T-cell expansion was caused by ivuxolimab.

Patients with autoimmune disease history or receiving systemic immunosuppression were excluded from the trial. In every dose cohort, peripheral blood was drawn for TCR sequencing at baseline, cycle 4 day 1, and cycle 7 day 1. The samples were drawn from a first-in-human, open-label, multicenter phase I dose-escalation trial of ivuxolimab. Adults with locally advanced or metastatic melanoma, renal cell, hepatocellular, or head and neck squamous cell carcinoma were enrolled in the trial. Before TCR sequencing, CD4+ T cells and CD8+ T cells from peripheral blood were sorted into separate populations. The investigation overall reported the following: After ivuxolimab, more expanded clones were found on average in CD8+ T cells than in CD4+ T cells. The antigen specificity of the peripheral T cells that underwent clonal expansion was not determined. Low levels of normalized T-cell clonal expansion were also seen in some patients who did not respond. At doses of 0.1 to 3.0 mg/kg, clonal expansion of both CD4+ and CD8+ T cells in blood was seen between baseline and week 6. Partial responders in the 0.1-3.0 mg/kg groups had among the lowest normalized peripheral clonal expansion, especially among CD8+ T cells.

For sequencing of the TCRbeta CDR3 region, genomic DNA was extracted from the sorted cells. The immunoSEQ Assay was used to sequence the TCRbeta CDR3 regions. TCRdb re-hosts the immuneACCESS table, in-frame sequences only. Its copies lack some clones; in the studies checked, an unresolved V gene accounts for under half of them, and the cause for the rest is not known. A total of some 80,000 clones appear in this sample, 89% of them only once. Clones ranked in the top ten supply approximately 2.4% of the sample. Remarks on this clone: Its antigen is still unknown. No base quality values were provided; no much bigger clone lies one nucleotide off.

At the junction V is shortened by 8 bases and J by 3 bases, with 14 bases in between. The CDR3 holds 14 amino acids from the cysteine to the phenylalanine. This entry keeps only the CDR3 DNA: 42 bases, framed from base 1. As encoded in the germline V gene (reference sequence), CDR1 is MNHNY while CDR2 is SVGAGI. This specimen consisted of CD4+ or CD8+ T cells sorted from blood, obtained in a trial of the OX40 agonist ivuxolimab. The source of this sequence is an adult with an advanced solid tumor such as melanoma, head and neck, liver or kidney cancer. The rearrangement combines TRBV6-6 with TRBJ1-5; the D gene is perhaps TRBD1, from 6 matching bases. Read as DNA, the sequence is TGTGCCAGCCTCCTGAGGGGGGACAATCAGCCCCAGCATTTT. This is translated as CASLLRGDNQPQHF.